These 3 T cell receptor beta chains were all obtained from the same sample, sequenced in a study of early T cells in non-severe SARS-CoV-2 infection. TCRdb reprocessed the 5' RACE reads via MiXCR and lists one record per CDR3 protein. The table records about 22,000 distinct CDR3 sequences, roughly 3.5% of them present only once. Material: whole blood. The receptors come from an adult who was a healthcare worker with PCR-confirmed SARS-CoV-2 infection or an uninfected control (not recorded which).

This chain uses TRBV29-1 with TRBJ1-4; tentative D call: TRBD1 (5 bases). V was clipped by 7 bases and J by 3 bases, with 12 bases between them. Per the germline V gene, CDR1 is SQVTM and CDR2 is ANQGSEA. This CDR3 is 13 amino acids long. CDR3 protein: CSAGGDPNEKLFF. CDR3 DNA: TGCAGCGCCGGTGGGGACCCTAATGAAAAACTGTTTTTT.

This sequence joins TRBV2 and TRBJ2-7; TRBD2 is a possible D gene (5 bases). CDR1 and CDR2 (germline): SNHLY, FYNNEI. The V end lost 3 bases, the J end lost 2 bases, and 11 bases lay between the germline ends. The CDR3 is made up of 14 amino acids. In DNA, the CDR3 is TGTGCCAGCAGTGAGGCGAGCGGACCCTACGAGCAGTACTTC. Translating it yields CASSEASGPYEQYF.

This clonotype was seen at least ten times. The chain carries TRBV18 and TRBJ1-1, with TRBD1 matching 7 bases. V was pared by 5 bases and J by 0 bases, with 9 bases of the junction left unmatched. The CDR3 is 16 residues long. CDR1 and CDR2 from the germline V gene are KGHSH and LQKENI. The CDR3, as DNA: TGTGCCAGCTCATTTCGACAGGGTCATATGAACACTGAAGCTTTCTTT. Translation gives CASSFRQGHMNTEAFF. The full variable domain, its missing parts supplied by reference TRBV18 and TRBJ1-1, is NAGVMQNPRHLVRRRGQEARLRCSPMKGHSHVYWYRQLPEEGLKFMVYLQKENIIDESGMPKERFSAEFPKEGPSILRIQQVVRGDSAAYFCASSFRQGHMNTEAFFGQGTRLTVV.